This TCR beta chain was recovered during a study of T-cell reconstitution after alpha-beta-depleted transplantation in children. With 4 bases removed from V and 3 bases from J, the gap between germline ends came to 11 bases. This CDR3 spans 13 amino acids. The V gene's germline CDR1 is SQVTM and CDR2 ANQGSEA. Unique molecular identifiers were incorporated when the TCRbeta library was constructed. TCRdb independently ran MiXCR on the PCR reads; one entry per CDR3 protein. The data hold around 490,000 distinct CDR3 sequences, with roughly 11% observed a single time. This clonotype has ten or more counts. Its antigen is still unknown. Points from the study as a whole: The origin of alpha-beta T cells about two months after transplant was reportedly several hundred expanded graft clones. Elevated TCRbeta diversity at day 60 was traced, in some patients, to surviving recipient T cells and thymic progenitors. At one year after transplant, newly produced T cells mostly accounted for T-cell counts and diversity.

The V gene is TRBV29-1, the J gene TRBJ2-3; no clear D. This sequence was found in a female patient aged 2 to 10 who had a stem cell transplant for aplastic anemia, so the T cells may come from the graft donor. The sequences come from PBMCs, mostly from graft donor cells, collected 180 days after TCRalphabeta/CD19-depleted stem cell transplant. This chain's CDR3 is CSVGLEITDTQYF. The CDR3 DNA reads TGCAGCGTTGGGCTAGAGATAACAGATACGCAGTATTTT.